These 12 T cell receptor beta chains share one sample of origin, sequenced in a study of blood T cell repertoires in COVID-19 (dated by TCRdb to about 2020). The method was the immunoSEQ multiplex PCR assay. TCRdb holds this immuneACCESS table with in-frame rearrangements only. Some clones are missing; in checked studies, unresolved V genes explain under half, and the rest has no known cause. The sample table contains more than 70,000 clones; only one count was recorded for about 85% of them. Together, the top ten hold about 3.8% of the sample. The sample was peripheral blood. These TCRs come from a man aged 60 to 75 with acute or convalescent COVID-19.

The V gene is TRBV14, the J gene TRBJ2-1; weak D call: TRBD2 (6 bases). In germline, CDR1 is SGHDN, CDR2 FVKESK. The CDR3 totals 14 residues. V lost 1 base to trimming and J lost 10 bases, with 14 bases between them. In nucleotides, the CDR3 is TGTGCCAGCAGCCAAGGGGGACTTCTCACGGAGCAGTTCTTC. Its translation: CASSQGGLLTEQFF.

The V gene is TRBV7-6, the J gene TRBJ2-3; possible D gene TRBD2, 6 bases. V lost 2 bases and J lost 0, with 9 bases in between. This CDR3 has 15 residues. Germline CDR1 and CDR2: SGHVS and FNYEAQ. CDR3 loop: CASSLSGPSTDTQYF. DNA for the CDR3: TGTGCCAGCAGCTTAAGCGGGCCTAGCACAGATACGCAGTATTTT. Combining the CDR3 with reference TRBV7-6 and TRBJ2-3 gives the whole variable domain GAGVSQSPRYKVTKRGQDVALRCDPISGHVSLYWYRQALGQGPEFLTYFNYEAQQDKSGLPNDRFSAERPEGSISTLTIQRTEQRDSAMYRCASSLSGPSTDTQYFGPGTRLTVL.

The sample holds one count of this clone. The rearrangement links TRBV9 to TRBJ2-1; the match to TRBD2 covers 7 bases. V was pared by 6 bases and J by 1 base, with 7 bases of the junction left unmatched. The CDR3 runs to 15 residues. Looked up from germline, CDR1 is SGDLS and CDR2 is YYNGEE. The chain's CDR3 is CASNPSGESYNEQFF. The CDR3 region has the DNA TGTGCCAGCAACCCGAGCGGGGAGTCCTACAATGAGCAGTTCTTC.

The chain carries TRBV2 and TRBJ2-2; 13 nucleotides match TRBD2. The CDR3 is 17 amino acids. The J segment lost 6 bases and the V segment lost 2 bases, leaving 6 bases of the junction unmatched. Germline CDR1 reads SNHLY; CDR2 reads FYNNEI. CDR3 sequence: CASSENGLAGEAGELFF. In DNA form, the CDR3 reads TGTGCCAGCAGTGAAAACGGACTAGCGGGAGAGGCCGGGGAGCTGTTTTTT.

The CDR3 nucleotides are TGTGCCAGCAGCTTAGGGAGGGACAGCCTCTACGAGCAGTACTTC. Its translation is CASSLGRDSLYEQYF. This rearrangement joins TRBV11-2 to TRBJ2-7; possible D gene TRBD1, 7 bases. V was cut by 1 base and J by 3 bases, with 13 bases left in between. There are 15 residues in the CDR3. Germline V CDR1 and CDR2: SGHAT, FQNNGV.

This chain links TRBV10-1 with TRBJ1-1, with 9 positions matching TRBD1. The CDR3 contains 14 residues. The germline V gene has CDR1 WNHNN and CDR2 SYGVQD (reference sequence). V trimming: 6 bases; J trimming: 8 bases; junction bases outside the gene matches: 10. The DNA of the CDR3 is TGCGCCAGCAGGGGAACAGGGGGCGGGCCCGAAGCTTTCTTT. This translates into CASRGTGGGPEAFF.

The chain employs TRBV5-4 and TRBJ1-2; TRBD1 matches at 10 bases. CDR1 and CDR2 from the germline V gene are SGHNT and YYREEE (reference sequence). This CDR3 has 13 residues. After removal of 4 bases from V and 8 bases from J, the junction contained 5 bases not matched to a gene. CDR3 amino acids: CASSAGQGNGYTF. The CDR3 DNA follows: TGTGCCAGCAGCGCGGGACAGGGGAACGGCTACACCTTC.

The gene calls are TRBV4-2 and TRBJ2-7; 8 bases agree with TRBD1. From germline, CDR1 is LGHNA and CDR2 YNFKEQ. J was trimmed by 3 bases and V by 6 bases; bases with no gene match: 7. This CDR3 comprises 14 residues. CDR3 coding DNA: TGTGCCAGCAGTCACCTAGGACAGGGCTACGAGCAGTACTTC. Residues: CASSHLGQGYEQYF.

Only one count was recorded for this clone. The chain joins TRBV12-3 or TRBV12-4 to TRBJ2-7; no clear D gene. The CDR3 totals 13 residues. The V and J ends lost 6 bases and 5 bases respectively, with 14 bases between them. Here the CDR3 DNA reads TGTGCCAGCAGCCACCCTAGAGACCACGAGCAGTACTTC. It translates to CASSHPRDHEQYF.

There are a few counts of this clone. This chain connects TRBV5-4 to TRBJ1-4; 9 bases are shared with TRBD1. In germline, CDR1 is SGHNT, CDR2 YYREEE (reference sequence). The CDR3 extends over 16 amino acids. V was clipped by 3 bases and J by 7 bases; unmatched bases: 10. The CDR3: CASSSFRDRDGEKLFF. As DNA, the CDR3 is TGTGCCAGCAGCTCCTTTCGGGACAGGGATGGTGAAAAACTGTTTTTT.

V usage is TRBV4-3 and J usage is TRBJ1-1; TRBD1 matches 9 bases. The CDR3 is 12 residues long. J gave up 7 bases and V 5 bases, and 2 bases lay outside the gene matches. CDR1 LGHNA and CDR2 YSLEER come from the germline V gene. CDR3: CASSTDRGEAFF. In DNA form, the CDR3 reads TGCGCCAGCAGCACGGACAGGGGTGAAGCTTTCTTT.

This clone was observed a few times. As DNA, the CDR3 is TGTGCCAGCAGTGAAGCGCTTCGGCTAGCCACCGGGGAGCTGTTTTTT. Translation gives CASSEALRLATGELFF. The chain has TRBV2 and TRBJ2-2, with D possibly TRBD2 on 5 matching bases. V was trimmed by 0 bases and J by 4 bases, leaving 12 bases between them. Germline CDR1 is SNHLY and CDR2 is FYNNEI. The CDR3 loop spans 16 amino acids.